This T cell receptor beta chain stems from a study of beta chain features in type 1 diabetes. The study's findings and limits: Type 1 diabetes patients had TCRB CDR3s that were shorter (moderately but significantly so) in all four CD4+ subsets.

This clone was recorded a few times. Its antigen is as yet unknown. Other DNA variants within this sample encode the same CDR3. Sequencing targeted expressed TCRB transcripts, as all isolated RNA had been reverse transcribed. Clones were sequenced by immunoSEQ multiplex PCR, and TCRdb holds only the in-frame ones, with some missing. Of 550,000 to 850,000 clones listed, around an eighth are singletons. The germline V gene has CDR1 SEHNR and CDR2 FQNEAQ (reference sequence). This CDR3 is 11 amino acids long. V gave up 6 bases and J gave up 4 bases, with 6 bases separating them. The source of this sequence is a man between 18 and 29 years old with type 1 diabetes. The sequenced sample was naive CD4+ T cells from blood. The chain combines TRBV7-9 with TRBJ1-2; no clear D gene. CDR3 loop: CASSFTYGYTF. The CDR3 nucleotides are TGTGCCAGCAGTTTCACCTATGGCTACACCTTC.